These 19 T cell receptor beta chains share one sample of origin, sequenced in a study of blood T cells in healthy people across ages. Primed by a sample-barcoded 5' primer and a J-beta primer mix, a second PCR proceeded for about 6 to 11 cycles. TCRdb itself ran the 5' RACE reads through MiXCR, one entry per CDR3 protein. This sample carries approximately 1.5 million distinct CDR3 sequences, approximately 43% of them seen once, and the ten largest clones take 4%. The sequencing input was blood. These receptors originate from a woman in her late teens or twenties in good health.

Here the CDR3 reads CASSLELRPNEKLFF. The DNA of the CDR3 is TGCGCCAGCAGCTTGGAACTGCGTCCTAATGAAAAACTGTTTTTT. The V call is TRBV5-1, the J call TRBJ1-4; D uncertain. This CDR3 comprises 15 residues. The V end was cut by 0 bases, the J end by 3 bases, with 9 bases between. CDR1 and CDR2 from the germline V gene are SGHRS and YFSETQ. The variable domain in full, with the rest retrieved from reference TRBV5-1 and TRBJ1-4, is KAGVTQTPRYLIKTRGQQVTLSCSPISGHRSVSWYQQTPGQGLQFLFEYFSETQRNKGNFPGRFSGRQFSNSRSEMNVSTLELGDSALYLCASSLELRPNEKLFFGSGTQLSVL.

This clonotype was counted only a few times. CDR3 sequence: CSGVTGGSGANVLTF. The DNA for the CDR3 is TGCAGCGGTGTAACAGGGGGCAGTGGGGCCAACGTCCTGACTTTC. V gene TRBV29-1 combines with J gene TRBJ2-6, with 9 nucleotides matching TRBD1. Germline loops: CDR1 SQVTM, CDR2 ANQGSEA. The CDR3 extends over 15 amino acids. V trimming: 7 bases; J trimming: 3 bases; junction bases outside the gene matches: 7.

The genes are TRBV12-3 or TRBV12-4 and TRBJ1-6; possibly TRBD1 for D (6 bases). This CDR3 has 12 amino acids. V was pared by 6 bases and J by 6 bases, with 6 bases between. The DNA for the CDR3 is TGTGCCAGCAGCAGGGGTAATTCACCCCTCCACTTT. It is translated as CASSRGNSPLHF.

In its sample, this clonotype was seen a few times. This rearrangement joins TRBV20-1 to TRBJ1-2; perhaps TRBD1 as D (6 bases). CDR1 and CDR2 from the germline V gene are DFQATT and SNEGSKA (reference sequence). CDR3 length: 13 amino acids. Trimming cost V 3 bases and J 4 bases, with 12 bases left between them. The chain's CDR3 is CSARVGGPYGYTF. DNA of the CDR3: TGCAGTGCTAGGGTGGGGGGGCCCTATGGCTACACCTTC.

The sample holds a few counts of this clonotype. The V and J genes are TRBV9 and TRBJ2-5, with 7 bases lining up with TRBD2. Germline V gene data show CDR1 as SGDLS and CDR2 as YYNGEE. V lost 1 base, J lost 4 bases, and 10 bases stayed unmatched. The CDR3 sequence is 16 residues long. This CDR3 reads CASSVNTGGGGETQYF. In nucleotides, the CDR3 is TGTGCCAGCAGCGTAAATACAGGTGGGGGGGGAGAGACCCAGTACTTC. The entire variable domain, with the rest obtained from reference TRBV9 and TRBJ2-5, is as follows: DSGVTQTPKHLITATGQRVTLRCSPRSGDLSVYWYQQSLDQGLQFLIQYYNGEERAKGNILERFSAQQFPDLHSELNLSSLELGDSALYFCASSVNTGGGGETQYFGPGTRLLVL.

The rearrangement uses TRBV9 and TRBJ2-7, with TRBD1 matching over 7 bases. Germline assignment: CDR1 SGDLS and CDR2 YYNGEE. J gave up 8 bases and V 4 bases, and 15 bases lay outside the gene matches. The CDR3 contains 15 residues. In DNA form, the CDR3 reads TGTGCCAGCAGCCCCGGGACAGACCCCCTACGAAAGCAGTACTTC. This translates into CASSPGTDPLRKQYF.

This clonotype was detected only a few times. This chain links TRBV20-1 with TRBJ2-7; D unresolved. The V and J ends lost 6 bases and 0 bases respectively, with 12 bases between them. The CDR3 totals 13 residues. Germline CDR1 reads DFQATT; CDR2 reads SNEGSKA (reference sequence). CDR3 sequence reads: CSAQDRSSYEQYF. The CDR3 bases are TGCAGTGCGCAAGACCGTTCCTCCTACGAGCAGTACTTC.

This clonotype was counted between two and nine times. The J gene is TRBJ1-1, the V gene TRBV5-1, with 12 bases that match TRBD1. V was pared by 1 base and J by 8 bases, with 3 bases of the junction left unmatched. There are 14 residues in the CDR3. Germline V lookup: CDR1 SGHRS, CDR2 YFSETQ. CDR3 sequence reads: CASSLRDRGLEAFF. DNA for the CDR3: TGCGCCAGCAGCTTGAGGGACAGGGGGCTGGAAGCTTTCTTT.

The V and J genes are TRBV3-1 and TRBJ2-2; perhaps TRBD2 as D (6 bases). CDR1 is LGHDT, CDR2 YNNKEL, per germline (reference sequence). This CDR3 spans 14 amino acids. Trimming took off 6 bases at V and 0 bases at J, with 8 bases between the two ends. The CDR3 reads CASRSGANTGELFF. The CDR3 nucleotides read TGTGCCAGCAGATCGGGGGCGAACACCGGGGAGCTGTTTTTT.

This chain joins TRBV20-1 and TRBJ2-3; TRBD1 is a possible D gene (6 bases). Looked up from germline, CDR1 is DFQATT and CDR2 is SNEGSKA (reference sequence). Trimming removed 0 bases at V and 1 base at J, with 11 bases between. The CDR3 loop spans 15 amino acids. The CDR3, as DNA: TGCAGTGCTAGAGATCATCACAGGGGCACAGATACGCAGTATTTT. Translating it yields CSARDHHRGTDTQYF.

In DNA, the CDR3 is TGTGCCAGCAGTTTCCCAGGGGCGAACACCGGGGAGCTGTTTTTT. Translation: CASSFPGANTGELFF. V usage is TRBV28 and J usage is TRBJ2-2; D possibly corresponds to TRBD1 (6 bases). Germline V CDR1 and CDR2: MDHEN, SYDVKM. V shed 3 bases and J shed 0 bases, with 8 bases lying between them. The CDR3 is made up of 15 amino acids. Combining the CDR3 with reference TRBV28 and TRBJ2-2 gives the whole variable domain DVKVTQSSRYLVKRTGEKVFLECVQDMDHENMFWYRQDPGLGLRLIYFSYDVKMKEKGDIPEGYSVSREKKERFSLILESASTNQTSMYLCASSFPGANTGELFFGEGSRLTVL.

This clonotype occurred a few times. J is TRBJ1-1 and V is TRBV13; D gene uncertain. The V end was cut by 5 bases, the J end by 4 bases, with 14 bases between. Germline values: CDR1 PRHDT, CDR2 FYEKMQ (reference sequence). The CDR3 covers 14 residues. The CDR3: CASSPRMDGTEAFF. In DNA, the CDR3 is TGTGCCAGCAGCCCCCGGATGGATGGCACTGAAGCTTTCTTT.

Only a few counts were recorded for this clonotype. The V gene is TRBV4-3, the J gene TRBJ1-4; TRBD1 matches 7 bases. The CDR3 runs to 15 residues. After removal of 5 bases from V and 8 bases from J, the junction contained 11 bases not matched to a gene. The V gene's germline CDR1 is LGHNA and CDR2 YSLEER. The CDR3 here is CASSSRKGQIEKLFF. CDR3 nucleotide sequence: TGCGCCAGCAGCTCTCGGAAGGGACAGATAGAAAAACTGTTTTTT.

In this sample, this clonotype turned up a few times. This chain links TRBV20-1 with TRBJ2-7, with 10 bases lining up with TRBD2. This CDR3 region has 14 residues. Germline V gene lookup returns CDR1 DFQATT and CDR2 SNEGSKA (reference sequence). J was trimmed by 1 base and V by 6 bases; bases with no gene match: 6. The CDR3 reads CSAIAGGRSYEQYF. In DNA, the CDR3 is TGCAGTGCCATAGCGGGAGGACGGTCCTACGAGCAGTACTTC.

The gene calls are TRBV3-1 and TRBJ1-2, with TRBD1 matching 7 bases. The CDR3 has 14 residues. V shed 1 base, J shed 4 bases, and the junction held 3 bases outside the gene matches. The germline gives CDR1 LGHDT, CDR2 YNNKEL (reference sequence). The chain's CDR3 is CASSQGDSIYGYTF. As DNA, the CDR3 is TGTGCCAGCAGCCAAGGGGACAGTATCTATGGCTACACCTTC.

The chain has TRBV20-1 and TRBJ1-1; 9 bases map to TRBD1. Per germline, CDR1 DFQATT and CDR2 SNEGSKA (reference sequence). Losses at the gene ends were 1 base for V and 0 bases for J; bases not matched to a gene: 21. The CDR3 runs 21 residues. The CDR3 reads CSARVFGAKPGQGLMNTEAFF. In DNA form, the CDR3 reads TGCAGTGCTAGAGTGTTTGGGGCAAAACCGGGACAGGGCCTTATGAACACTGAAGCTTTCTTT.

This clonotype was detected only a few times. The gene calls are TRBV15 and TRBJ2-2; unclear D gene. The CDR3 runs 11 residues. Looked up from germline, CDR1 is LNHNV and CDR2 is YYDKDF (reference sequence). Trimming removed 3 bases from V and 9 bases from J, with 5 bases in between. For the CDR3, the DNA is TGTGCCACCAGCAGGGGGTGGGAGCTGTTTTTT. It codes for CATSRGWELFF.

This clonotype was seen a few times. The chain uses TRBV28 and TRBJ2-1, with a tentative D call TRBD1 (6 bases). V dropped 4 bases and J dropped 0 bases, with 16 bases sitting between them. The CDR3 is 17 residues long. Germline V CDR1 and CDR2: MDHEN, SYDVKM. The CDR3 DNA follows: TGTGCCAGCAGTTCGACAGGAAGGGTATCCTCCTACAATGAGCAGTTCTTC. This gives the protein CASSSTGRVSSYNEQFF.

On this clonotype itself: Germline is not matched at one junction end, which may reflect a read error. J is TRBJ2-5 and V is TRBV7-7, with TRBD2 matching 9 bases. This CDR3 comprises 15 residues. Germline values: CDR1 SSHAT, CDR2 FNYEAQ (reference sequence). The CDR3 protein is CASSPSSGSVNEQYF. CDR3 sequence (DNA): TGTGCTAGCAGCCCGAGTAGCGGGAGTGTCAATGAGCAGTACTTC.